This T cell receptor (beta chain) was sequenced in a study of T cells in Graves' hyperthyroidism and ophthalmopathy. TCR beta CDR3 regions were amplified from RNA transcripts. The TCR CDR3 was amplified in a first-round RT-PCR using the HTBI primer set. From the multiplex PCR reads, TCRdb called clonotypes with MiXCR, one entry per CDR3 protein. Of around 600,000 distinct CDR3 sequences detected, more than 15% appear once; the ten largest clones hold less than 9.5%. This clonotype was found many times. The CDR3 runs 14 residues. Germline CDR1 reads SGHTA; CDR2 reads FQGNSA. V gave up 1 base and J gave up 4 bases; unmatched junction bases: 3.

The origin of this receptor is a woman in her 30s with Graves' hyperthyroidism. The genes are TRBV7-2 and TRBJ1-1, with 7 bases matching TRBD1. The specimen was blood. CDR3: CASSLDRGFTEAFF. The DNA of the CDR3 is TGTGCCAGCAGCTTAGACAGGGGATTCACTGAAGCTTTCTTT.